Sequencing of this T cell receptor beta chain was carried out in a study of T cell responses to AZD1222 COVID-19 vaccine. In regard to this clone: The sample has other DNA sequences that encode this CDR3 too.

Sequencing used immunoSEQ multiplex PCR; TCRdb keeps in-frame clones, though not all of them. Among roughly 140,000 clones, roughly 88% were seen once, and the ten largest hold around 3.3%. The sequence derives from an adult in good health. Material: peripheral blood, obtained on day 0 of AZD1222 vaccination.

CDR3 amino acids: CASSQDRTVSGNTIYF. The DNA for the CDR3 is TGCGCCAGCAGCCAGGACAGGACGGTCTCTGGAAACACCATATATTTT. The gene calls are TRBV4-3 and TRBJ1-3; 7 bases line up with TRBD1. The CDR3 spans 16 residues. In germline, CDR1 is LGHNA, CDR2 YSLEER. V was pared by 3 bases and J by 0 bases, with 5 bases of the junction left unmatched.